This TCR beta chain was identified in a study of blood T cell repertoires in COVID-19. Study overall: Material from acute and convalescent COVID-19 was sourced from the United States, Italy and Spain.

Germline V lookup: CDR1 ENHRY, CDR2 SYGVKD. J lost 5 bases, V lost 0 bases, and 9 bases had no gene match. CDR3 size: 17 residues. Method: immunoSEQ multiplex PCR; TCRdb's copy keeps in-frame clones and lacks some. Of 200,000 to 300,000 clones in the sample, 65% to 90% are singletons; the top ten hold over 1.5%. This clone was seen once. The TCR originated in a man aged 25 to 40 with active or convalescent COVID-19. This sequence joins TRBV10-3 and TRBJ2-1; the match to TRBD2 covers 8 bases. Material: peripheral blood. The CDR3 spells CAISESISAGEHNEQFF. In nucleotides, the CDR3 is TGTGCCATCAGTGAGTCGATATCAGCGGGGGAACACAATGAGCAGTTCTTC.